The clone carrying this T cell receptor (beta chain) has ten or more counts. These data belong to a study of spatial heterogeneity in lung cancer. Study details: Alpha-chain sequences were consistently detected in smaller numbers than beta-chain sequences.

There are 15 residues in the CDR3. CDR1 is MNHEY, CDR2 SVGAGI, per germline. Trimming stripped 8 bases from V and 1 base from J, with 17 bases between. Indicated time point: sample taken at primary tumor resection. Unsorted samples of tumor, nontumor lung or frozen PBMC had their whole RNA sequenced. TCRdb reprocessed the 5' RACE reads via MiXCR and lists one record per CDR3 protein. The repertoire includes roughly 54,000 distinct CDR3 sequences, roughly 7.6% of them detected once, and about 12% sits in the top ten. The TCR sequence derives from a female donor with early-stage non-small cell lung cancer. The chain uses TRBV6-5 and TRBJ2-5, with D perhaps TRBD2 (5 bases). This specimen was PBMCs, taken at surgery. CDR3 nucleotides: TGTGCCAGCGGGGAACGGCGGGTATTCCAAGAGACCCAGTACTTC. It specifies CASGERRVFQETQYF.